This T cell receptor (beta chain) was observed in a study of blood T cell repertoires in COVID-19. Sequencing used immunoSEQ multiplex PCR; TCRdb keeps in-frame clones, though not all of them. Of some 50,000 clones listed, roughly 80% are singletons. This clonotype was sampled from a man aged 50 or older with acute or convalescent COVID-19. The material sequenced was peripheral blood.

The CDR3 sequence is CASSLSGILYEQYF. Here the CDR3 DNA reads TGTGCCAGCAGCCTTAGCGGGATCTTATACGAGCAGTACTTC. The genes are TRBV6-5 and TRBJ2-7; 8 bases fit TRBD2. The CDR3 sequence is 14 residues long. Germline V gene sequence: CDR1 MNHEY, CDR2 SVGAGI. Trimming took 6 bases from V and 4 from J; bases not matched to a gene: 8.